This T cell receptor (beta chain) was obtained from a study of T-cell memory formation after mild COVID-19. The study's findings and limits: Clones shrinking from day 15 to 85 showed even CD4/CD8 mixes; later expanders tilted CD4+.

V was cut by 1 base and J by 2 bases, with 9 bases left in between. This CDR3 contains 14 residues. Per the germline V gene, CDR1 is MNHEY and CDR2 is SVGEGT. TCRdb fed the 5' RACE reads into MiXCR, producing one record per CDR3 protein. The table records 200,000 to 250,000 distinct CDR3 sequences, 15% of them present only once. This clonotype was seen only a few times. Its antigen is currently unknown. The TCR was taken from an adult woman who had mild COVID-19 (a few samples of this study predate the infection). Cell type and time point are not known. Sequencing was done on a sample of PBMCs or a T cell subset sorted from them (not recorded which). The chain is built from TRBV6-2 or TRBV6-3 and TRBJ2-7; no reliable D call. The CDR3: CASSYWRGAYEQYF. The CDR3 nucleotides are TGTGCCAGCAGTTACTGGCGCGGCGCCTACGAGCAGTACTTC.